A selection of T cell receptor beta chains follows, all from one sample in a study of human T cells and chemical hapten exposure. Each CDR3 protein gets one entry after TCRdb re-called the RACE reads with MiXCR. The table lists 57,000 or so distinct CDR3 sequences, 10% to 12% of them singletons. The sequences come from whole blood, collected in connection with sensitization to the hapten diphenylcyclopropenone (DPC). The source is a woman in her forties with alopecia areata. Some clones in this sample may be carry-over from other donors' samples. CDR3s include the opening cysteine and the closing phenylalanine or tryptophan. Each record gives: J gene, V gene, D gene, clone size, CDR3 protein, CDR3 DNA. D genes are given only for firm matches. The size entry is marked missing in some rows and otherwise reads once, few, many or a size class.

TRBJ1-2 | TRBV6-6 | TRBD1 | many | CASSYSGTGRDGYTF | TGTGCCAGCAGTTACTCCGGGACAGGGAGGGATGGCTACACCTTC
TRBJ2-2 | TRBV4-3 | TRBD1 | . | CASSQSTGGFFGELFF | TGCGCCAGCAGCCAGTCGACAGGGGGATTTTTCGGGGAGCTGTTTTTT
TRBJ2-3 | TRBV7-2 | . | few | CASSVRTTLGGTQYF | TGTGCCAGCAGCGTCCGGACTACCCTGGGTGGTACGCAGTATTTT
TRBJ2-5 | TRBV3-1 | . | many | CASSQERTGPRLQTQYF | TGTGCCAGCAGCCAAGAACGAACGGGGCCCAGGCTCCAGACCCAGTACTTC
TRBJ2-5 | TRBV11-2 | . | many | CASSSRPPGLETQYF | TGTGCCAGCAGCTCAAGACCCCCAGGGTTAGAGACCCAGTACTTC
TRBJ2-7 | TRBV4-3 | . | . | CASSQVRGGYEQYF | TGCGCCAGCAGCCAAGTCCGGGGCGGCTACGAGCAGTACTTC
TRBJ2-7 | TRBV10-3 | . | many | CAISQYYEQYF | TGTGCCATCAGCCAGTACTACGAGCAGTACTTC
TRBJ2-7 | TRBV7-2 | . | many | CASSPGRRGEQYF | TGTGCCAGCAGCCCCGGACGGCGGGGCGAGCAGTACTTC
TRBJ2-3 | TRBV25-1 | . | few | CASSEVRGTDTQYF | TGTGCCAGCAGTGAAGTAAGGGGCACAGATACGCAGTATTTT
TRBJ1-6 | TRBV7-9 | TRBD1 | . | CASSPYGTGNSPLHF | TGTGCCAGCAGCCCTTATGGGACAGGGAATTCACCCCTCCACTTT
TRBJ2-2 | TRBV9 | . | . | CASSSSNTGELFF | TGTGCCAGCAGCTCCTCGAATACCGGGGAGCTGTTTTTT
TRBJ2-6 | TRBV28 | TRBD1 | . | CASRDGTGGSGANVLTF | TGTGCCAGCAGGGACGGGACAGGGGGCTCTGGGGCCAACGTCCTGACTTTC
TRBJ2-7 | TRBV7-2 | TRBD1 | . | CASSPGTAVVYEQYF | TGTGCCAGCAGCCCAGGGACAGCGGTCGTCTACGAGCAGTACTTC
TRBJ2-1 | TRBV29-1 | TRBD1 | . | CSVRLRDRAYNEQFF | TGCAGCGTTAGACTTAGGGACAGAGCCTACAATGAGCAGTTCTTC
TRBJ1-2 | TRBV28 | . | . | CASSLGPRGYGYTF | TGTGCCAGCAGTTTAGGGCCCCGGGGATATGGCTACACCTTC
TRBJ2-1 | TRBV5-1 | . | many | CASSRQAYNEQFF | TGCGCCAGCAGCCGACAGGCGTACAATGAGCAGTTCTTC
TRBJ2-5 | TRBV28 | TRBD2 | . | CASRVGLAGVETQYF | TGTGCCAGCAGGGTGGGACTAGCGGGGGTGGAGACCCAGTACTTC
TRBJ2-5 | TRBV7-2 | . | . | CASSLVPTGALWETQYF | TGTGCCAGCAGCTTAGTCCCGACGGGGGCCTTATGGGAGACCCAGTACTTC
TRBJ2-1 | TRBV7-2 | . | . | CASSLLLALSASSSYNEQFF | TGTGCCAGCAGCTTATTACTAGCCTTGAGTGCTTCGAGCTCCTACAATGAGCAGTTCTTC
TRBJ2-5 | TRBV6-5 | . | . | CASSYSWGSETQYF | TGTGCCAGCAGTTACTCCTGGGGGTCGGAGACCCAGTACTTC
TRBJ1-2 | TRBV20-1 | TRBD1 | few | CSARDSAGGKGYTF | TGCAGTGCTAGAGATTCGGCAGGGGGAAAGGGCTACACCTTC
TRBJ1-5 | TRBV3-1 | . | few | CASSQSPGLRRDQPQHF | TGTGCCAGCAGCCAATCCCCGGGACTTAGGAGGGATCAGCCCCAGCATTTT
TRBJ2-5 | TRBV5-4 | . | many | CASSWGGRTQETQYF | TGTGCCAGCAGCTGGGGAGGACGGACTCAAGAGACCCAGTACTTC
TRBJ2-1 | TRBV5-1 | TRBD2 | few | CASSLASGRAAEQFF | TGCGCCAGCAGCTTGGCCAGCGGGAGGGCAGCTGAGCAGTTCTTC
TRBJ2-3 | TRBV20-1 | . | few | CSARLQGGDTQYF | TGCAGTGCTAGATTACAGGGTGGGGATACGCAGTATTTT
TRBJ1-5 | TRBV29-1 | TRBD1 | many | CSAVLVFGTGGNQPQHF | TGCAGCGCTGTTCTCGTATTCGGGACAGGGGGCAATCAGCCCCAGCATTTT
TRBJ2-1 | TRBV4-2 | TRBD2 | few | CASSQPAGGSYNEQFF | TGTGCCAGCAGCCAACCAGCGGGAGGGTCCTACAATGAGCAGTTCTTC
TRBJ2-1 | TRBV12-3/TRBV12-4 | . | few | CASSIYNEQFF | TGTGCCAGCAGTATATACAATGAGCAGTTCTTC
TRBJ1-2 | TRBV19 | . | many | CASSKVAVVYGYTF | TGTGCCAGTAGTAAGGTGGCAGTAGTCTATGGCTACACCTTC
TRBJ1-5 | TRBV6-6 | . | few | CASEQGADNQPQHF | TGTGCCAGTGAACAGGGCGCAGACAATCAGCCCCAGCATTTT
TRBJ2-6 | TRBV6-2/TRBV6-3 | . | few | CASSDEVSGANVLTF | TGTGCCAGCAGTGACGAAGTCTCTGGGGCCAACGTCCTGACTTTC
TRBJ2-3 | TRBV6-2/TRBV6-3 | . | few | CASSPAWDTQYF | TGTGCCAGCAGTCCCGCTTGGGATACGCAGTATTTT
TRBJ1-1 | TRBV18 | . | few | CASSRVETYLNTEAFF | TGTGCCAGCTCCCGGGTAGAGACCTACTTGAACACTGAAGCTTTCTTT